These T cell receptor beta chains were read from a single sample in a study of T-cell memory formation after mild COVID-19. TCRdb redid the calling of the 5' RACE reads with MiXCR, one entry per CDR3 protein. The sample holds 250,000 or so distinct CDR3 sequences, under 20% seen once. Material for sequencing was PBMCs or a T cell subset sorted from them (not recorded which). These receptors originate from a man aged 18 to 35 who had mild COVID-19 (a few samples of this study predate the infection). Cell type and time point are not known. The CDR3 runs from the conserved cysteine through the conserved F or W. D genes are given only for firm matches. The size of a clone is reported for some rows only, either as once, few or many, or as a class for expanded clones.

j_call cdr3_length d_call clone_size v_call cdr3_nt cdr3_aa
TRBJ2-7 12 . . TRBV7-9 TGTGCCAGCAGCTCCATTATGGGCGAGCAGTACTTC CASSSIMGEQYF
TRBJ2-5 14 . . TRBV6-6 TGTGCCAGCAGTTTTTCCCTTTTCCAAGAGACCCAGTACTTC CASSFSLFQETQYF
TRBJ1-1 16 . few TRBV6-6 TGTGCCAGCAGTTACACTCGGGAACCGGGAAACACTGAAGCTTTCTTT CASSYTREPGNTEAFF
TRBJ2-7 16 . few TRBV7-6 TGTGCCAGCAGCTTAGTGGGGACGGACGATCTACGAGGGCAGTACTTC CASSLVGTDDLRGQYF
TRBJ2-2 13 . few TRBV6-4 TGTGCCAGCAGTTCCCCGAACACCGGGGAGCTGTTTTTT CASSSPNTGELFF
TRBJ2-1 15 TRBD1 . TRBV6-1 TGTGCCAGCACCCTGTACCGGGACAGGTACAATGAGCAGTTCTTC CASTLYRDRYNEQFF
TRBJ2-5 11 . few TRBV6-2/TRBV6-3 TGTGCCACCGCCGTCGGGGAGACCCAGTACTTC CATAVGETQYF
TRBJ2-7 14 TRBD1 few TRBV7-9 TGTGCCAGCAGCTCCAGGGACAGGGGGGCCGAGCAGTACTTC CASSSRDRGAEQYF
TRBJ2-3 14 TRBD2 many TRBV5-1 TGCGCCAGCCGACTAGCGGGGGGAAGCGATACGCAGTATTTT CASRLAGGSDTQYF
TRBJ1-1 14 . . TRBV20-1 TGCAGTGCTAGGGAGGGGGGATCGAACACTGAAGCTTTCTTT CSAREGGSNTEAFF
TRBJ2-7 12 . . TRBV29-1 TGCAGCGTTGTTTGGTCCTCCTACGAGCAGTACTTC CSVVWSSYEQYF
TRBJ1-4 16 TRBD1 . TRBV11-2 TGTGCCAGCAGCGCACGGACAGGGTTCGCTAATGAAAAACTGTTTTTT CASSARTGFANEKLFF
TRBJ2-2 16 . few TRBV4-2 TGTGCCAGCAGCCAAGATTGGGGGCCCTTCACCGGGGAGCTGTTTTTT CASSQDWGPFTGELFF
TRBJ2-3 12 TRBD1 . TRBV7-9 TGTGCCAGCGGTCCCGACAGGGTCACGCAGTATTTT CASGPDRVTQYF
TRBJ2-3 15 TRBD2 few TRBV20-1 TGCAGTGCTAGAGATCCCCGGGGGGGGGGAGATACGCAGTATTTT CSARDPRGGGDTQYF
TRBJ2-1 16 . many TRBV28 TGTGCCAGCAGTCCCTCGGGCCCCAGCTCCTACAATGAGCAGTTCTTC CASSPSGPSSYNEQFF
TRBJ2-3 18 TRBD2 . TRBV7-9 TGTGCCAGCAGCCCTAGTAGACTAGCGGGGGGGCGTAGAGATACGCAGTATTTT CASSPSRLAGGRRDTQYF
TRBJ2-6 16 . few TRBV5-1 TGCGCCAGCAGCTTGGGCCTGTTCTCTGGGGCCAACGTCCTGACTTTC CASSLGLFSGANVLTF
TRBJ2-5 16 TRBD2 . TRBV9 TGTGCCAGCAGCGTAGATCCTAGCGGGGGGCAAGAGACCCAGTACTTC CASSVDPSGGQETQYF
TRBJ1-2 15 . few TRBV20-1 TGCAGTGCTAGATTGGCAGGGGCATCTAACTATGGCTACACCTTC CSARLAGASNYGYTF
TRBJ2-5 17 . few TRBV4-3 TGCGCCAGCAGCCAAGACGGGGCGGCAAGCCAAGGAGAGACCCAGTACTTC CASSQDGAASQGETQYF
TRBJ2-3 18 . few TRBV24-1 TGTGCCACCAGTGATCCCGCCGGGGGTGGGGGAGCCACAGATACGCAGTATTTT CATSDPAGGGGATDTQYF
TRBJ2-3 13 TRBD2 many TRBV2 TGTGCCAGCATTGGACTAGCGGGGGCACGGAGGTATTTT CASIGLAGARRYF
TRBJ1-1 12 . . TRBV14 TGTGCCAGCAGCCAACAGGCCCTCGAAGCTTTCTTT CASSQQALEAFF
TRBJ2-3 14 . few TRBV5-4 TGTGCCAGCAGCCTGATAGGCACCGGAGATACGCAGTATTTT CASSLIGTGDTQYF
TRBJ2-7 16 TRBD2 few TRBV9 TGTGCCAGCAGCGTAGCTTCTAGCGGGACCTCCTACGAGCAGTACTTC CASSVASSGTSYEQYF
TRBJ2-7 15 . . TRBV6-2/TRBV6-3 TGTGCCAGCAGTTACGTAGGTTTTAGCTCCTACGAGCAGTACTTC CASSYVGFSSYEQYF
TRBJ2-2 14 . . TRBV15 TGTGCCACCAGCAGTGCAGCTAGCCCCGGGGAGCTGTTTTTT CATSSAASPGELFF
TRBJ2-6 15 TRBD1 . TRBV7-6 TGTGCCAGCAGCTCGGGGACAGGGGGAACCAACGTCCTGACTTTC CASSSGTGGTNVLTF
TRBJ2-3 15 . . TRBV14 TGTGCCAGCAGCCTTTTGGACTATTCCACAGATACGCAGTATTTT CASSLLDYSTDTQYF
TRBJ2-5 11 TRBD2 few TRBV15 TGTGCCACCAGGGGGGGGGAGACCCAGTACTTC CATRGGETQYF
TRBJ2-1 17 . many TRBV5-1 TGCGCCAGCAGCTTGGCCCTTTTTGGGGGGGGCCCCAATGAGCAGTTCTTC CASSLALFGGGPNEQFF
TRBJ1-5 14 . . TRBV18 TGTGCCAGCTCACGGGAGGGGATCAATCAGCCCCAGCATTTT CASSREGINQPQHF
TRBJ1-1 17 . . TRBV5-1 TGCGCCAGCAGCCCGAAGGGTCGGGGTCGGGGGAACACTGAAGCTTTCTTT CASSPKGRGRGNTEAFF
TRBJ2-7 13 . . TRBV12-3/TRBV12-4 TGTGCCAGTAAAAACCTAGGGGCCTACGAGCAGTACTTC CASKNLGAYEQYF
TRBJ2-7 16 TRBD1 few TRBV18 TGTGCCAGCTCACCACCGCTAGGACAGGGCTCCTACGAGCAGTACTTC CASSPPLGQGSYEQYF
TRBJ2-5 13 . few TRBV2 TGTGCCAGCAGATTAGGGGGAGAAGAGACCCAGTACTTC CASRLGGEETQYF